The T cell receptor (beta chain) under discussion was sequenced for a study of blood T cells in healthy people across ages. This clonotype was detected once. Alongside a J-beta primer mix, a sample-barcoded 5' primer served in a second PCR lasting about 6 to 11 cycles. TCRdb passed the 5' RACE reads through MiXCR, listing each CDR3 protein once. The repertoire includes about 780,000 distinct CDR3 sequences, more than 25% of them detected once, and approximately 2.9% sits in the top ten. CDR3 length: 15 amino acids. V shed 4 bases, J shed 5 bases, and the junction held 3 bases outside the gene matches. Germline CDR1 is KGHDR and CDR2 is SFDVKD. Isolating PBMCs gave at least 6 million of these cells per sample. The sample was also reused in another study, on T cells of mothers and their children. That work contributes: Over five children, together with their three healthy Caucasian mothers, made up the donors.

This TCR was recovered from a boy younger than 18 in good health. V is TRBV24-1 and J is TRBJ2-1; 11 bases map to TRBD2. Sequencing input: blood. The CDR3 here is CATSETSGADNEQFF. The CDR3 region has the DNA TGTGCCACCAGTGAGACTAGCGGGGCCGACAATGAGCAGTTCTTC.